This is a list of T cell receptor beta chains from one sample in a study of graft-versus-host responses after intestinal transplantation. Assay used: immunoSEQ multiplex PCR; TCRdb lists only in-frame clones, some missing. The repertoire holds tens of thousands of clones, with around 54% as singletons. The starting material was alloreactive CD4+ T cells from a mixed lymphocyte reaction culture, obtained before intestinal transplant. These receptors were taken from a human patient who received an intestinal transplant. CDR3s include the opening cysteine and the closing phenylalanine or tryptophan. The D gene is left open where the match is weak. Not all rows give a size; the values are once, few, many and, for expanded clones, a class.

clone_size: NA; v_call: TRBV28; d_call: TRBD2; j_call: TRBJ2-2; cdr3_aa: CASRPGLAGLNTGELFF; cdr3_nt: TGTGCCAGCAGGCCGGGACTAGCGGGCTTGAACACCGGGGAGCTGTTTTTT
clone_size: NA; v_call: TRBV19; d_call: NA; j_call: TRBJ1-2; cdr3_aa: CASSILGGRDIHSYGYTF; cdr3_nt: TGTGCCAGTAGTATTTTAGGGGGACGGGATATTCATTCCTATGGCTACACCTTC
clone_size: NA; v_call: TRBV6-5; d_call: TRBD1; j_call: TRBJ1-1; cdr3_aa: CASRAGTANTEAFF; cdr3_nt: TGTGCCAGCAGGGCCGGGACAGCAAACACTGAAGCTTTCTTT
clone_size: NA; v_call: TRBV10-2; d_call: TRBD1; j_call: TRBJ2-7; cdr3_aa: CASSDPGQPLYEQYF; cdr3_nt: TGCGCCAGCAGTGACCCGGGACAGCCTCTTTACGAGCAGTACTTC
clone_size: NA; v_call: TRBV28; d_call: NA; j_call: TRBJ2-7; cdr3_aa: CASTGQGYEQYF; cdr3_nt: TGTGCCAGCACGGGACAAGGCTACGAGCAGTACTTC
clone_size: NA; v_call: TRBV19; d_call: TRBD2; j_call: TRBJ2-3; cdr3_aa: CASTMGGADTQYF; cdr3_nt: TGTGCCAGTACCATGGGAGGGGCAGATACGCAGTATTTT
clone_size: NA; v_call: TRBV6-1; d_call: NA; j_call: TRBJ2-3; cdr3_aa: CASGEGGLNTQYF; cdr3_nt: TGTGCCAGCGGCGAGGGTGGCTTGAATACGCAGTATTTT
clone_size: NA; v_call: TRBV5-1; d_call: TRBD1; j_call: TRBJ1-1; cdr3_aa: CASSSAPQGAGNTEAFF; cdr3_nt: TGCGCCAGCAGCTCTGCCCCGCAGGGGGCTGGTAACACTGAAGCTTTCTTT
clone_size: NA; v_call: TRBV19; d_call: TRBD1; j_call: TRBJ2-5; cdr3_aa: CASSIMDRQETQYF; cdr3_nt: TGTGCCAGTAGTATAATGGACAGGCAAGAGACCCAGTACTTC
clone_size: NA; v_call: TRBV2; d_call: NA; j_call: TRBJ1-3; cdr3_aa: CASSQVPCSGNTIYF; cdr3_nt: TGTGCCAGCAGTCAAGTCCCGTGCTCTGGAAACACCATATATTTT
clone_size: NA; v_call: TRBV2; d_call: TRBD2; j_call: TRBJ2-5; cdr3_aa: CASSRLAGGQETQYF; cdr3_nt: TGTGCCAGCAGTCGACTAGCGGGGGGCCAAGAGACCCAGTACTTC
clone_size: NA; v_call: TRBV6-6; d_call: NA; j_call: TRBJ1-1; cdr3_aa: CASSYSRQGTEAFF; cdr3_nt: TGTGCCAGCAGTTACTCGAGGCAGGGCACTGAAGCTTTCTTT
clone_size: NA; v_call: TRBV20-1; d_call: TRBD1; j_call: TRBJ1-2; cdr3_aa: CSAGTGSGYTF; cdr3_nt: TGCAGTGCGGGGACAGGGAGTGGCTACACCTTC
clone_size: few; v_call: TRBV2; d_call: TRBD1; j_call: TRBJ1-1; cdr3_aa: CASRRDRGEGEAFF; cdr3_nt: TGTGCCAGCAGGAGGGACAGGGGAGAGGGTGAAGCTTTCTTT
clone_size: NA; v_call: TRBV2; d_call: NA; j_call: TRBJ2-7; cdr3_aa: CASSARSVDYEQYF; cdr3_nt: TGTGCCAGCAGTGCTCGCTCCGTAGACTACGAGCAGTACTTC
clone_size: NA; v_call: TRBV18; d_call: TRBD1; j_call: TRBJ2-1; cdr3_aa: CASSTLVGQGVYEQFF; cdr3_nt: TGTGCCAGCTCCACACTCGTCGGACAGGGGGTATATGAGCAGTTCTTC
clone_size: NA; v_call: TRBV18; d_call: NA; j_call: TRBJ1-5; cdr3_aa: CASSLYSNQPQHF; cdr3_nt: TGTGCCAGCTCCCTTTATAGCAATCAGCCCCAGCATTTT
clone_size: NA; v_call: TRBV5-1; d_call: TRBD1; j_call: TRBJ2-7; cdr3_aa: CASSLEYRGEQYF; cdr3_nt: TGCGCCAGCAGCTTGGAGTACAGGGGCGAGCAGTACTTC
clone_size: NA; v_call: TRBV6-1; d_call: TRBD2; j_call: TRBJ2-1; cdr3_aa: CASTSGRANEQFF; cdr3_nt: TGTGCCAGTACTAGCGGGAGGGCTAATGAGCAGTTCTTC
clone_size: NA; v_call: TRBV30; d_call: NA; j_call: TRBJ1-4; cdr3_aa: CAWSPPGGLGEKLFF; cdr3_nt: TGTGCCTGGAGTCCCCCGGGGGGATTAGGGGAAAAACTGTTTTTT
clone_size: NA; v_call: TRBV27; d_call: NA; j_call: TRBJ2-1; cdr3_aa: CASSLGGAPSYNEQFF; cdr3_nt: TGTGCCAGCAGTTTAGGCGGAGCTCCCTCCTACAATGAGCAGTTCTTC
clone_size: few; v_call: TRBV4-3; d_call: TRBD2; j_call: TRBJ2-7; cdr3_aa: CASSQGLAGVSSYEQYF; cdr3_nt: TGCGCCAGCAGCCAAGGCCTAGCGGGGGTATCCTCCTACGAGCAGTACTTC
clone_size: NA; v_call: TRBV30; d_call: TRBD1; j_call: TRBJ1-2; cdr3_aa: CAWRDRASFYGYTF; cdr3_nt: TGTGCCTGGAGAGACAGGGCGTCCTTCTATGGCTACACCTTC
clone_size: NA; v_call: TRBV19; d_call: NA; j_call: TRBJ1-1; cdr3_aa: CASSPLRGLRNTEAFF; cdr3_nt: TGTGCCAGTAGTCCCCTAAGGGGCCTAAGGAACACTGAAGCTTTCTTT